These 8 T cell receptor beta chains were all obtained from the same sample, sequenced in a study of beta chain features in type 1 diabetes. Study-wide results and caveats: TCRB CDR3s were moderately but significantly shorter in Type 1 diabetes patients in all four CD4+ subsets.

Their antigens are not known. Isolated RNA was reverse transcribed in full, so expressed TCRB transcripts were sequenced. The repertoire was sequenced with immunoSEQ multiplex PCR; TCRdb's copy has only in-frame clones and lacks some. Of under 300,000 clones in the sample, 14% were seen once. Sequencing used naive CD4+ T cells from blood. Every receptor here comes from a man aged 25-40 years with type 1 diabetes.

The chain uses TRBV5-1 and TRBJ2-5; 10 bases align to TRBD2. Germline assignment: CDR1 SGHRS and CDR2 YFSETQ. J lost 2 bases, V lost 4 bases, and 2 bases had no gene match. The CDR3 is made up of 14 amino acids. The CDR3 is CASSERGGQETQYF. The CDR3 coding sequence is TGCGCCAGCAGCGAGCGGGGGGGGCAAGAGACCCAGTACTTC.

J is TRBJ1-2 and V is TRBV18; TRBD1 is a possible D gene (6 bases). The CDR3 runs 15 residues. Trimming shortened V by 3 bases and J by 0 bases, and 11 bases separated the two germline ends. The germline V gene encodes CDR1 KGHSH and CDR2 LQKENI. The DNA for the CDR3 is TGTGCCAGCTCACCGACAGGCTCTACTAACTATGGCTACACCTTC. Its translation: CASSPTGSTNYGYTF.

V usage is TRBV30 and J usage is TRBJ1-3, with 8 bases matching TRBD1. Germline CDR1 GTSNPN, CDR2 SVGIG (reference sequence). The length of the CDR3 is 13 residues. V gave up 5 bases and J gave up 4 bases; unmatched junction bases: 4. The CDR3 bases are TGTGCCTGGGGACAGGGAGGCGGAAACACCATATATTTT. Amino acids: CAWGQGGGNTIYF.

This clone was recorded a few times. The chain joins TRBV9 to TRBJ1-1; D might be TRBD1 (6 bases). The CDR3 is made up of 16 amino acids. Germline V gene sequence: CDR1 SGDLS, CDR2 YYNGEE. V lost 3 bases and J 4 bases, leaving 19 bases between the germline ends. CDR3 bases: TGTGCCAGCAGCGCTCTGAGGCTCCGGGGGGCCACTGAAGCTTTCTTT. Protein product: CASSALRLRGATEAFF.

This clone turned up a few times. The gene calls are TRBV7-9 and TRBJ1-1, with a tentative D call TRBD1 (6 bases). This CDR3 has 15 amino acids. Germline values: CDR1 SEHNR, CDR2 FQNEAQ (reference sequence). The germline V and J ends were trimmed by 2 bases and 1 base, with 11 bases remaining between them. The CDR3 sequence: CASSLNGQKNTEAFF. The DNA for the CDR3 is TGTGCCAGCAGCTTAAACGGACAGAAGAACACTGAAGCTTTCTTT. Looking up the rest from reference TRBV7-9 and TRBJ1-1 gives the full variable domain: DTGVSQNPRHKITKRGQNVTFRCDPISEHNRLYWYRQTLGQGPEFLTYFQNEAQLEKSRLLSDRFSAERPKGSFSTLEIQRTEQGDSAMYLCASSLNGQKNTEAFFGQGTRLTVV.

V and J are TRBV5-6 and TRBJ2-7; no clear D gene. CDR1 SGHDT and CDR2 YYEEEE come from the germline V gene. The CDR3 consists of 14 residues. V gave up 4 bases and J gave up 2 bases, with 13 bases separating them. The CDR3 DNA follows: TGTGCCAGCAGCGCCAATCTAGGCACCTACGAGCAGTACTTC. It is translated as CASSANLGTYEQYF.

This clone was observed a few times. The chain has TRBV6-6 and TRBJ1-2; TRBD1 is a possible D gene (5 bases). CDR1 and CDR2 from the germline V gene are MNHNY and SVGAGI (reference sequence). The CDR3 covers 13 residues. V gave up 5 bases and J gave up 3 bases, with 10 bases separating them. DNA for the CDR3: TGTGCCAGCAGTCAGGGATTATACTATGGCTACACCTTC. This gives the protein CASSQGLYYGYTF.

The V and J genes are TRBV18 and TRBJ2-2, with TRBD1 as a possible D gene (6 bases). Germline V gene sequence: CDR1 KGHSH, CDR2 LQKENI. This CDR3 contains 16 residues. The V end lost 6 bases, the J end lost 0 bases, and 14 bases lay between the germline ends. The CDR3 nucleotides are TGTGCCAGCTCGGGAAAGAGACAGGCGAACACCGGGGAGCTGTTTTTT. It is translated as CASSGKRQANTGELFF.